These 30 T cell receptor beta chains came from one sample sequenced in a study of CXCR3-negative and CXCR3-positive naive CD8 T cells. The authors made the TRB cDNA libraries by 5' RACE using UMI labels. For each CDR3 protein, TCRdb gives one entry from its re-call of the 5' RACE reads, without DNA. Its clone listing holds about 82,000 distinct CDR3 sequences. Sequences were obtained from naive CXCR3- CD8+ T cells from blood. The subset is: CD45RO-CCR7+CD27+CD95- naive CD8+ T cells lacking CXCR3 (TNR3-). The receptors were gathered from a human donor in good health. Some clones in this sample may be carry-over from other donors' samples.

CDR3 loop: CASSLSGAGTSSYEQYF. The gene calls are TRBV28 and TRBJ2-7; TCRdb's assignment of TRBD1 cannot be checked, as there is no DNA. This CDR3 has 17 residues. The germline CDR1 and CDR2 sequences are MDHEN and SYDVKM.

The CDR3 sequence is CASRRDPNTEALF. This chain connects TRBV28 to TRBJ1-1; TCRdb's assignment of TRBD1 cannot be checked, as there is no DNA. Germline V gives CDR1 MDHEN, CDR2 SYDVKM. This CDR3 has 13 amino acids.

The chain carries TRBV28 and TRBJ2-7; TCRdb's D gene call, TRBD2, goes unchecked for lack of DNA. The CDR3 has 14 residues. Germline assignment: CDR1 MDHEN and CDR2 SYDVKM. CDR3 amino acids: CASTLDAGGYEQYF.

The chain is built from TRBV29-1 and TRBJ2-4; with no DNA, the TCRdb D assignment of TRBD1 cannot be verified. The germline gives CDR1 SQVTM, CDR2 ANQGSEA. This CDR3 spans 15 amino acids. The CDR3 reads CRTPPGDMPKNIQYF.

This chain uses TRBV7-8 with TRBJ2-4; TCRdb gives TRBD1 as the D gene, but with no DNA this cannot be confirmed. This CDR3 spans 19 amino acids. The germline gives CDR1 SGHVS, CDR2 FQNEAQ. The chain's CDR3 is CASSHRRTQGALAKNIQYF.

This CDR3 is CASSLDDSGYNEQFF. The chain recombines TRBV5-1 with TRBJ2-1; TCRdb reports TRBD2, a call that lacks DNA to check it against. The CDR3 is 15 amino acids. Germline assignment: CDR1 SGHRS and CDR2 YFSETQ.

The J gene is TRBJ2-1, the V gene TRBV14. Germline V gene data show CDR1 as SGHDN and CDR2 as FVKESK. This CDR3 is built from 15 residues. The CDR3 spells CASSPSATSYNEQFF. The full variable domain, with the rest looked up from reference TRBV14 and TRBJ2-1, is EAGVTQFPSHSVIEKGQTVTLRCDPISGHDNLYWYRRVMGKEIKFLLHFVKESKQDESGMPNNRFLAERTGGTYSTLKVQPAELEDSGVYFCASSPSATSYNEQFFGPGTRLTVL.

J is TRBJ1-2 and V is TRBV6-5. CDR1 is MNHEY, CDR2 SVGAGI, per germline. The CDR3 runs to 14 residues. The CDR3 is CASRTNRAPNGYTF.

The chain uses TRBV12-3 or TRBV12-4 and TRBJ2-2; TCRdb's assignment of TRBD1 cannot be checked, as there is no DNA. The CDR3 has 15 residues. The CDR3 spells CASSLDRGNTGELFF.

The chain uses TRBV12-3 or TRBV12-4 and TRBJ1-5. The CDR3 is made up of 12 amino acids. The CDR3 sequence: CASRVGYQPQHF.

The V and J genes are TRBV29-1 and TRBJ1-2. Germline lookup yields CDR1 SQVTM and CDR2 ANQGSEA. The CDR3 is 14 amino acids. The CDR3 sequence: CSVRIADQLYGYTF.

The rearrangement links TRBV29-1 to TRBJ2-7; TCRdb lists TRBD2, though no DNA is available to test this call. CDR1 is SQVTM and CDR2 is ANQGSEA in the germline V gene. The CDR3 is 14 amino acids. CDR3 amino acids: CSVELRGRDYEQYF.

The chain links TRBV7-9 to TRBJ2-7. The CDR3 is 12 amino acids. The germline gives CDR1 SEHNR, CDR2 FQNEAQ (reference sequence). CDR3 in amino acids: CASSLGTYEQYF.

The genes are TRBV20-1 and TRBJ2-7; lacking DNA, the TRBD1 call made by TCRdb goes unchecked. There are 15 residues in the CDR3. The germline V gene has CDR1 DFQATT and CDR2 SNEGSKA (reference sequence). The CDR3 here is CSARDATVVSYEQYF.

The gene calls are TRBV7-3 and TRBJ2-1. CDR3 length equals 14 residues. Germline CDR1 reads SGHTA; CDR2 reads FQGTGA. CDR3 residues: CASSPGIKGNEQFF.

This rearrangement joins TRBV4-3 to TRBJ2-3; TCRdb reports TRBD2, a call that lacks DNA to check it against. This CDR3 has 17 amino acids. Germline lookup yields CDR1 LGHNA and CDR2 YSLEER. CDR3 protein: CASSQGPSGGAPDTQYF.

The rearrangement links TRBV5-5 to TRBJ2-1; there is no DNA to check the TCRdb D call of TRBD2. The germline V gene has CDR1 SGHKS and CDR2 YYEKEE (reference sequence). This CDR3 contains 15 residues. CDR3 sequence: CASSLAGPPLNEQFF.

This CDR3 reads CSVIGVDYEQYF. The chain carries TRBV29-1 and TRBJ2-7. Looked up from germline, CDR1 is SQVTM and CDR2 is ANQGSEA. CDR3 length: 12 amino acids.

This chain joins TRBV20-1 and TRBJ2-1; TCRdb calls TRBD2, which cannot be checked without DNA. The CDR3 is 18 residues long. Germline V gives CDR1 DFQATT, CDR2 SNEGSKA (reference sequence). This CDR3 is CSGRPGLAGGKSYNEQFF.

The chain employs TRBV10-3 and TRBJ2-2; as DNA is missing, the TRBD1 call by TCRdb cannot be tested. The V gene's germline CDR1 is ENHRY and CDR2 SYGVKD. The CDR3 loop spans 16 amino acids. CDR3 amino acids: CAISGTGGDISGELFF.

The V call is TRBV12-3 or TRBV12-4, the J call TRBJ2-1; absent DNA, TCRdb's TRBD2 call cannot be checked. CDR3 size: 15 residues. The chain's CDR3 is CASSWDYGPYNEQFF.

This sequence joins TRBV19 and TRBJ1-1. This CDR3 has 11 amino acids. Germline-derived CDR1 and CDR2 are LNHDA and SQIVND (reference sequence). The chain's CDR3 is CASTVGTEAFF.

The chain uses TRBV5-1 and TRBJ1-1. Germline V CDR1 and CDR2: SGHRS, YFSETQ. The CDR3 is 14 amino acids. CDR3 amino acids: CASSPAGWDTEAFF. The whole variable domain, remainder taken from reference TRBV5-1 and TRBJ1-1, is KAGVTQTPRYLIKTRGQQVTLSCSPISGHRSVSWYQQTPGQGLQFLFEYFSETQRNKGNFPGRFSGRQFSNSRSEMNVSTLELGDSALYLCASSPAGWDTEAFFGQGTRLTVV.

This sequence joins TRBV29-1 and TRBJ2-7; TCRdb's D gene call, TRBD2, goes unchecked for lack of DNA. There are 16 residues in the CDR3. Germline V gene sequence: CDR1 SQVTM, CDR2 ANQGSEA. This CDR3 is CSVEDLGSSGNIEQYF.

The chain couples TRBV30 to TRBJ2-1; TCRdb outputs TRBD1, but without DNA this stays unchecked. The CDR3 runs to 13 residues. Germline values: CDR1 GTSNPN, CDR2 SVGIG (reference sequence). CDR3 protein: CAWGTGGRNEQFF.

J is TRBJ2-7 and V is TRBV9; TCRdb's assignment of TRBD1 cannot be checked, as there is no DNA. The CDR3 spans 15 residues. Germline V lookup: CDR1 SGDLS, CDR2 YYNGEE. CDR3 region: CASSVDTGETYEQYF.

The chain joins TRBV25-1 to TRBJ2-7. The CDR3 spans 15 residues. Germline CDR1 is MGHDK and CDR2 is SYGVNS. CDR3 protein: CASSESGQVAIEQYF.

The chain links TRBV15 to TRBJ1-1; TCRdb names TRBD1, which stays unverified in the absence of DNA. Germline lookup yields CDR1 LNHNV and CDR2 YYDKDF (reference sequence). The CDR3 runs to 16 residues. This CDR3 reads CATSAPGRSLNTEAFF.

The rearrangement uses TRBV7-9 and TRBJ2-2; TCRdb returns TRBD2, unconfirmable since there is no DNA. The germline V gene encodes CDR1 SEHNR and CDR2 FQNEAQ (reference sequence). CDR3 length: 16 amino acids. The chain's CDR3 is CASSPPREAITGELFF.

The chain carries TRBV6-4 and TRBJ2-1; TCRdb returns TRBD2, unconfirmable since there is no DNA. CDR1 MRHNA and CDR2 SNTAGT come from the germline V gene. The length of the CDR3 is 14 residues. This chain's CDR3 is CASSASGDYNEQFF.